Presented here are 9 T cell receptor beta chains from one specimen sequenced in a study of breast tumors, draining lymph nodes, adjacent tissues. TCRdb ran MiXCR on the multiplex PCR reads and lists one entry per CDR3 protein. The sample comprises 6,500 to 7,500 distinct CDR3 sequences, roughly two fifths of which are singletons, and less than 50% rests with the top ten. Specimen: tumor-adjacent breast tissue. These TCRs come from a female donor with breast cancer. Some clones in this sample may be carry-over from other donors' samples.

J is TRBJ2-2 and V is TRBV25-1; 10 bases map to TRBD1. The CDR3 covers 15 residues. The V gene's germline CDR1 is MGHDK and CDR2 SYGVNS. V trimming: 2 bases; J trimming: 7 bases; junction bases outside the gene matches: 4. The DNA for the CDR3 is TGTGCCAGCAGTGAAAGACAGGGGGCTGGCGGGGAGCTGTTTTTT. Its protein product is CASSERQGAGGELFF.

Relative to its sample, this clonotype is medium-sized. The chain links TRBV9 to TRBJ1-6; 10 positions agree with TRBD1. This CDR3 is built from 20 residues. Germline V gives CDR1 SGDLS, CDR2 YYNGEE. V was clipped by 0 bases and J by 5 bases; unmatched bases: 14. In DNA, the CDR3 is TGTGCCAGCAGCGTAGATCCCTACCCCATCGGGACAGGGGATAATTCACCCCTCCACTTT. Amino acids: CASSVDPYPIGTGDNSPLHF.

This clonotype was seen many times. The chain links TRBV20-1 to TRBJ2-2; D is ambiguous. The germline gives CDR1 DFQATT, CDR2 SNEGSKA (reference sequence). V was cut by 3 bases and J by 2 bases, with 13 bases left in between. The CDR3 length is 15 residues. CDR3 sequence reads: CSASRSGTNTGELFF. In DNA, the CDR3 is TGCAGTGCTAGCCGCTCTGGCACCAACACCGGGGAGCTGTTTTTT.

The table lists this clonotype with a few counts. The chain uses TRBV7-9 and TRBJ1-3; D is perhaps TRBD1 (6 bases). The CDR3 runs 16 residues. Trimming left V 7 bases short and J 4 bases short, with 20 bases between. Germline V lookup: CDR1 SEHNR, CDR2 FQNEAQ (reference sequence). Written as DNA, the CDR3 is TGTGCCAGCAACCCTTTATGGGCAGGGGAAGGAAACACCATATATTTT. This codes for CASNPLWAGEGNTIYF.

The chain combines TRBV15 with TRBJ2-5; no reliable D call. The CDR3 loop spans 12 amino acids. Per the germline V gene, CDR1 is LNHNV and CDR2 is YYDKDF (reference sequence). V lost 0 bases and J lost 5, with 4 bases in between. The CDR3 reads CATSRDVETQYF. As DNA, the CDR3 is TGTGCCACCAGCAGAGATGTTGAGACCCAGTACTTC.

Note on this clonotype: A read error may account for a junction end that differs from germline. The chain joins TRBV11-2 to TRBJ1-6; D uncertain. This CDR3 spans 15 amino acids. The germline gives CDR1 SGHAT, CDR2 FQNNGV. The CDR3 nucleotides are TGTGCCAGCAGCTTTGAGGCAGGCCATAATTCGCCCCTCCACTTT. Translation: CASSFEAGHNSPLHF.

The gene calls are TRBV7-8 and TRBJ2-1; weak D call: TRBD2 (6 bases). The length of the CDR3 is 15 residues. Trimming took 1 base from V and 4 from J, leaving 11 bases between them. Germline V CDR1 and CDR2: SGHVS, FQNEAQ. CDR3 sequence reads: CASSLGEALYNEQFF. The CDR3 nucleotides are TGTGCCAGCAGCTTAGGGGAGGCCCTTTACAATGAGCAGTTCTTC. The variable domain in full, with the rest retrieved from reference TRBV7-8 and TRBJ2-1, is GAGVSQSPRYKVAKRGQDVALRCDPISGHVSLFWYQQALGQGPEFLTYFQNEAQLDKSGLPSDRFFAERPEGSVSTLKIQRTQQEDSAVYLCASSLGEALYNEQFFGPGTRLTVL.

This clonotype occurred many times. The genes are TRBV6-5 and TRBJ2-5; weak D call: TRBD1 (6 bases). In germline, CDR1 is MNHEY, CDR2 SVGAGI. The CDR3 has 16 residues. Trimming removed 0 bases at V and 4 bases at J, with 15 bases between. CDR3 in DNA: TGTGCCAGCAGTTACTCGGCAGGGGTGGTTAGAGAGACCCAGTACTTC. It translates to CASSYSAGVVRETQYF.

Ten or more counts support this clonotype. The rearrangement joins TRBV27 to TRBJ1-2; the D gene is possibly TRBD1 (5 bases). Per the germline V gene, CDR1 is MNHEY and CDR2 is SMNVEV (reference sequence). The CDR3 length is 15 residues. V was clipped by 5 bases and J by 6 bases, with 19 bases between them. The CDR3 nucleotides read TGTGCCAGCAGTGAAACCGCCGGGACCGGGCATGGCTACACCTTC. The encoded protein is CASSETAGTGHGYTF.